A selection of T cell receptor beta chains follows, all from one sample in a study of blood T cell repertoires in COVID-19. TCRdb keeps only in-frame clones here, not all; method: immunoSEQ multiplex PCR. The profile shows 110,000 to 150,000 clones, just under 80% of them singletons. Input material: peripheral blood. Receptors were obtained from a woman aged 55 to 70 with acute or convalescent COVID-19. CDR3s include the opening cysteine and the closing phenylalanine or tryptophan. The D gene is left open where the match is weak. The size entry is marked missing in some rows and otherwise reads once, few, many or a size class.

clone_size: -
d_call: -
v_call: TRBV30
j_call: TRBJ2-1
cdr3_nt: TGTGCCTGGAGTCCCTTAGGAGGTGAGCAGTTCTTC
cdr3_aa: CAWSPLGGEQFF

clone_size: -
d_call: -
v_call: TRBV7-8
j_call: TRBJ2-7
cdr3_nt: TGTGCCAGCTCTGTAGCCGGCCAAAGCTCCTACGAGCAGTACTTC
cdr3_aa: CASSVAGQSSYEQYF

clone_size: -
d_call: TRBD2
v_call: TRBV5-6
j_call: TRBJ2-1
cdr3_nt: TGTGCCAGCAGCTTGGCGATAGCGGGCCTCTACAATGAGCAGTTCTTC
cdr3_aa: CASSLAIAGLYNEQFF

clone_size: -
d_call: TRBD2
v_call: TRBV12-3/TRBV12-4
j_call: TRBJ2-5
cdr3_nt: TGTGCCAGCAGTTTAGCGCTTGGGGGGGCCCAGTACTTC
cdr3_aa: CASSLALGGAQYF

clone_size: -
d_call: TRBD2
v_call: TRBV9
j_call: TRBJ2-1
cdr3_nt: TGTGCCAGCAGCCCACTAGCGGGAGCTTACAATGAGCAGTTCTTC
cdr3_aa: CASSPLAGAYNEQFF

clone_size: -
d_call: TRBD2
v_call: TRBV4-1
j_call: TRBJ2-1
cdr3_nt: TGCGCCAGCAGCCAAGATAGGACTAGCAGCTCCTACAATGAGCAGTTCTTC
cdr3_aa: CASSQDRTSSSYNEQFF

clone_size: few
d_call: TRBD2
v_call: TRBV5-6
j_call: TRBJ2-7
cdr3_nt: TGTGCCAGCACTATTCTAGCGGGAGTGGTCTACGAGCAGTACTTC
cdr3_aa: CASTILAGVVYEQYF

clone_size: -
d_call: TRBD1
v_call: TRBV10-3
j_call: TRBJ2-2
cdr3_nt: TGTGCCATCAGTAAGGGGGCTTTGACCGGGGAGCTGTTTTTT
cdr3_aa: CAISKGALTGELFF

clone_size: -
d_call: -
v_call: TRBV6-5
j_call: TRBJ2-7
cdr3_nt: TGTGCCAGCTCCGCCCTCCCGGGGTCGGAAGGCGAGCAGTACTTC
cdr3_aa: CASSALPGSEGEQYF

clone_size: -
d_call: TRBD2
v_call: TRBV13
j_call: TRBJ2-4
cdr3_nt: TGTGCCAGCAGCCCCGAAGCGGGAGCGGCCAAAAACATTCAGTACTTC
cdr3_aa: CASSPEAGAAKNIQYF

clone_size: -
d_call: TRBD2
v_call: TRBV7-6
j_call: TRBJ2-5
cdr3_nt: TGTGCCAGCAGCTTAGCGGACCTAGCGGGTGTTGAGACCCAGTACTTC
cdr3_aa: CASSLADLAGVETQYF

clone_size: few
d_call: -
v_call: TRBV9
j_call: TRBJ2-7
cdr3_nt: TGTGCCAGCAGCTCGAGGGGGGGGGCCCCCCACGAGCAGTACTTC
cdr3_aa: CASSSRGGAPHEQYF

clone_size: once
d_call: TRBD1
v_call: TRBV10-3
j_call: TRBJ2-7
cdr3_nt: TGTGCCATCAGTGAGGTTAACAGGGGCAGCCACGAGCAGTACTTC
cdr3_aa: CAISEVNRGSHEQYF

clone_size: -
d_call: -
v_call: TRBV30
j_call: TRBJ2-7
cdr3_nt: TGTGCCTGGAGTGTAGGATTGGGACACGACGAGCAGTACTTC
cdr3_aa: CAWSVGLGHDEQYF

clone_size: -
d_call: TRBD2
v_call: TRBV7-9
j_call: TRBJ2-7
cdr3_nt: TGTGCCAGCAGCTTAAGTTCTAGCGGGGCTCAGAGCTCCTACGAGCAGTACTTC
cdr3_aa: CASSLSSSGAQSSYEQYF

clone_size: -
d_call: -
v_call: TRBV11-2
j_call: TRBJ2-3
cdr3_nt: TGTGCCAGCAGCCACATGAATTCAGATACGCAGTATTTT
cdr3_aa: CASSHMNSDTQYF

clone_size: -
d_call: TRBD2
v_call: TRBV19
j_call: TRBJ2-7
cdr3_nt: TGTGCCAGTAGAGCCGGGACTAGCGGGGTCGCCCTCTACGAGCAGTACTTC
cdr3_aa: CASRAGTSGVALYEQYF

clone_size: -
d_call: TRBD1
v_call: TRBV5-1
j_call: TRBJ1-1
cdr3_nt: TGCGCCAGCAGCAGCAAAGCAGGGGGCACTGAAGCTTTCTTT
cdr3_aa: CASSSKAGGTEAFF

clone_size: few
d_call: TRBD2
v_call: TRBV7-9
j_call: TRBJ2-1
cdr3_nt: TGTGCCAGCAGCACATCCCGACTAGCGGGAGGGCCAAGGAATGAGCAGTTCTTC
cdr3_aa: CASSTSRLAGGPRNEQFF

clone_size: -
d_call: -
v_call: TRBV10-3
j_call: TRBJ1-2
cdr3_nt: TGTGCCATCAGTGAGTCGATGTCGAGGGTTGAGGGCCGAGGCTATGGCTACACCTTC
cdr3_aa: CAISESMSRVEGRGYGYTF

clone_size: -
d_call: TRBD2
v_call: TRBV5-1
j_call: TRBJ2-3
cdr3_nt: TGCGCCAGCAGCTTGGCCCTAGCGGGAGTGATAGATACGCAGTATTTT
cdr3_aa: CASSLALAGVIDTQYF

clone_size: -
d_call: -
v_call: TRBV5-1
j_call: TRBJ2-2
cdr3_nt: TGCGCCAGCAGCCCATCCGGGACGAACACCGGGGAGCTGTTTTTT
cdr3_aa: CASSPSGTNTGELFF

clone_size: once
d_call: -
v_call: TRBV29-1
j_call: TRBJ2-2
cdr3_nt: TGCAGCGTTGTAGAGATGAGGACCGGGGAGCTGTTTTTT
cdr3_aa: CSVVEMRTGELFF

clone_size: once
d_call: -
v_call: TRBV2
j_call: TRBJ2-1
cdr3_nt: TGTGCCAGCAGCCCCCAACGGCATCTGGGTCAGGGTCTGTTCTTC
cdr3_aa: CASSPQRHLGQGLFF

clone_size: -
d_call: -
v_call: TRBV10-2
j_call: TRBJ2-3
cdr3_nt: TGCGCCAGCAGTCCGAACCAACAGTTCAGCACAGATACGCAGTATTTT
cdr3_aa: CASSPNQQFSTDTQYF

clone_size: -
d_call: TRBD2
v_call: TRBV27
j_call: TRBJ2-1
cdr3_nt: TGTGCCAGCAGTTTTCTAGCGGGTTACAATGAGCAGTTCTTC
cdr3_aa: CASSFLAGYNEQFF

clone_size: -
d_call: TRBD2
v_call: TRBV19
j_call: TRBJ2-3
cdr3_nt: TGTGCCAGTAGCTTGGGGGGGTTCGGCACAGATACGCAGTATTTT
cdr3_aa: CASSLGGFGTDTQYF

clone_size: -
d_call: -
v_call: TRBV11-2
j_call: TRBJ1-1
cdr3_nt: TGTGCCAGCAGGCGGGGGGGCGGCGATGAAGCTTTCTTT
cdr3_aa: CASRRGGGDEAFF

clone_size: -
d_call: -
v_call: TRBV3-1/TRBV3-2
j_call: TRBJ1-2
cdr3_nt: TGTGCCAGCAGCCGGGCAGCCAACTATGGCTACACCTTC
cdr3_aa: CASSRAANYGYTF

clone_size: few
d_call: -
v_call: TRBV18
j_call: TRBJ2-7
cdr3_nt: TGTGCCAGCTCACCTATCACCAAGCACGAGCAGTACTTC
cdr3_aa: CASSPITKHEQYF

clone_size: few
d_call: TRBD2
v_call: TRBV5-1
j_call: TRBJ2-2
cdr3_nt: TGCGCCAGCAGCTATGGGTCTAGCGGGATCACCGGGGAGCTGTTTTTT
cdr3_aa: CASSYGSSGITGELFF

clone_size: -
d_call: -
v_call: TRBV19
j_call: TRBJ2-7
cdr3_nt: TGTGCCAGTAGTATGGGGACTCCACGATCCCCCGAGCAGTACTTC
cdr3_aa: CASSMGTPRSPEQYF

clone_size: -
d_call: -
v_call: TRBV3-1/TRBV3-2
j_call: TRBJ1-4
cdr3_nt: TGTGCCAGCAGCCAAGGCGGTGCGGGGGTGGAAAAACTGTTTTTT
cdr3_aa: CASSQGGAGVEKLFF

clone_size: -
d_call: -
v_call: TRBV28
j_call: TRBJ2-2
cdr3_nt: TGTGCCAGCAGTCCCGGCGGTTTACACACCGGGGAGCTGTTTTTT
cdr3_aa: CASSPGGLHTGELFF

clone_size: -
d_call: -
v_call: TRBV7-9
j_call: TRBJ2-3
cdr3_nt: TGTGCCAGCTATCTACCGCCTGATACGGCGCTAGACACAGATACGCAGTATTTT
cdr3_aa: CASYLPPDTALDTDTQYF

clone_size: -
d_call: TRBD2
v_call: TRBV7-7
j_call: TRBJ2-7
cdr3_nt: TGTGCTAGCAGCTCCGAGGGAGGGAAGTTGTACTTC
cdr3_aa: CASSSEGGKLYF

clone_size: -
d_call: -
v_call: TRBV28
j_call: TRBJ1-4
cdr3_nt: TGTGCCAGCAGTTTGGAGTCAGGGGTAGCAACTAATGAAAAACTGTTTTTT
cdr3_aa: CASSLESGVATNEKLFF

clone_size: -
d_call: -
v_call: TRBV28
j_call: TRBJ1-2
cdr3_nt: TGTGCCAGCAGTTACCAAAACAGTCTAAACTATGGCTACACCTTC
cdr3_aa: CASSYQNSLNYGYTF

clone_size: -
d_call: -
v_call: TRBV30
j_call: TRBJ1-2
cdr3_nt: TGTGCCTGGAGTCCACAGGGAAACTATGGCTACACCTTC
cdr3_aa: CAWSPQGNYGYTF

clone_size: -
d_call: -
v_call: TRBV7-3
j_call: TRBJ1-3
cdr3_nt: TGTGCCAGCAGCTTCTCCGGGAATTCTGGAAACACCATATATTTT
cdr3_aa: CASSFSGNSGNTIYF

clone_size: few
d_call: -
v_call: TRBV7-8
j_call: TRBJ1-6
cdr3_nt: TGTGCCAGCAGCTTAGTAGACAGCTTTAATTCACCCCTCCACTTT
cdr3_aa: CASSLVDSFNSPLHF

clone_size: once
d_call: TRBD1
v_call: TRBV11-2
j_call: TRBJ2-5
cdr3_nt: TGTGCCAGCAGCCAATCGGACAGGGGAAAAGAGACCCAGTACTTC
cdr3_aa: CASSQSDRGKETQYF

clone_size: -
d_call: -
v_call: TRBV7-9
j_call: TRBJ1-3
cdr3_nt: TGTGCCAGCAGCTTTGAGGACAGCCCCATATATTTT
cdr3_aa: CASSFEDSPIYF

clone_size: -
d_call: TRBD1
v_call: TRBV6-5
j_call: TRBJ2-7
cdr3_nt: TGTGCCAGCAGTTCGTACAGGGGCCTCGAGCAGTACTTC
cdr3_aa: CASSSYRGLEQYF

clone_size: -
d_call: TRBD1
v_call: TRBV28
j_call: TRBJ1-1
cdr3_nt: TGTGCCAGCAGATCGACAGGGTTCGGCACTGAAGCTTTCTTT
cdr3_aa: CASRSTGFGTEAFF

clone_size: -
d_call: TRBD2
v_call: TRBV19
j_call: TRBJ2-1
cdr3_nt: TGTGCCAGTAGTATCACTGGACTAGTTAGTGAGCAGTTCTTC
cdr3_aa: CASSITGLVSEQFF

clone_size: -
d_call: -
v_call: TRBV30
j_call: TRBJ1-5
cdr3_nt: TGTGCCTGGAGTGTACGAGGGGAGGCCCAGCATTTT
cdr3_aa: CAWSVRGEAQHF

clone_size: once
d_call: TRBD2
v_call: TRBV4-2
j_call: TRBJ2-3
cdr3_nt: TGTGCCAGCAGCCCCGGGGAGGGCGTCCAAAGCACAGATACGCAGTATTTT
cdr3_aa: CASSPGEGVQSTDTQYF

clone_size: -
d_call: -
v_call: TRBV30
j_call: TRBJ1-2
cdr3_nt: TGTGCCTGGAGTGTAGGGAGGAGGTCCGGCTACACCTTC
cdr3_aa: CAWSVGRRSGYTF

clone_size: -
d_call: -
v_call: TRBV11-2
j_call: TRBJ2-1
cdr3_nt: TGTGCCAGCACCCGCGGAATGGTAGCGTTATACAATGAGCAGTTCTTC
cdr3_aa: CASTRGMVALYNEQFF

clone_size: few
d_call: TRBD1
v_call: TRBV7-2
j_call: TRBJ1-5
cdr3_nt: TGTGCCAGCAGCATCCGACAGGGACCCAATCAGCCCCAGCATTTT
cdr3_aa: CASSIRQGPNQPQHF

clone_size: -
d_call: -
v_call: TRBV7-9
j_call: TRBJ1-4
cdr3_nt: TGTGCCAGCAGCCCAACCGGACAGTCTAATGAAAAACTGTTTTTT
cdr3_aa: CASSPTGQSNEKLFF

clone_size: -
d_call: -
v_call: TRBV28
j_call: TRBJ1-2
cdr3_nt: TGTGCCACTACTCTCGGGGGTCAACGCTATGGCTACACCTTC
cdr3_aa: CATTLGGQRYGYTF

clone_size: -
d_call: -
v_call: TRBV6-1
j_call: TRBJ2-7
cdr3_nt: TGTGCCAGCAGTGAAACATGGCAGGGGTACGAGCAGTACTTC
cdr3_aa: CASSETWQGYEQYF

clone_size: -
d_call: TRBD2
v_call: TRBV5-1
j_call: TRBJ2-2
cdr3_nt: TGCGCCAGCTCCCACAGGGTGTCAAGCGGGAGGCCCACCGGGGAGCTGTTTTTT
cdr3_aa: CASSHRVSSGRPTGELFF